A selection of T cell receptor beta chains follows, all from one sample in a study of T cells after yellow fever vaccination. TCRdb fed the 5' RACE reads into MiXCR, producing one record per CDR3 protein. The repertoire holds some 350,000 distinct CDR3 sequences, with over 3.5% as singletons. The input for sequencing was PBMCs, taken 5 days after the yellow fever booster vaccination. These TCRs come from a young man who received the YFV17D yellow fever vaccine. Each CDR3 is given with its conserved first and last residue. A D gene is named only where the DNA matches it firmly. Only part of the rows carry a size: once, few, many, or a class if the clone is expanded.

J gene: TRBJ2-3
V gene: TRBV6-5
clone size: few
D gene: TRBD2
CDR3 protein: CASSLTSGGRDTQYF
CDR3 DNA: TGTGCCAGCAGTCTCACTAGCGGGGGAAGGGATACGCAGTATTTT

J gene: TRBJ2-1
V gene: TRBV18
clone size: NA
D gene: NA
CDR3 protein: CASSPPGGRGEQFF
CDR3 DNA: TGTGCCAGCTCACCACCAGGGGGACGCGGGGAGCAGTTCTTC

J gene: TRBJ2-5
V gene: TRBV7-6
clone size: few
D gene: NA
CDR3 protein: CASSLMRASREQETQYF
CDR3 DNA: TGTGCCAGCAGCTTAATGAGGGCTAGCCGAGAACAAGAGACCCAGTACTTC

J gene: TRBJ1-5
V gene: TRBV30
clone size: many
D gene: NA
CDR3 protein: CAWNPGGGNQPQHF
CDR3 DNA: TGTGCCTGGAATCCGGGGGGAGGCAATCAGCCCCAGCATTTT

J gene: TRBJ1-1
V gene: TRBV20-1
clone size: NA
D gene: NA
CDR3 protein: CSARDRGPTEAFF
CDR3 DNA: TGCAGTGCTAGAGACCGGGGCCCCACTGAAGCTTTCTTT

J gene: TRBJ2-3
V gene: TRBV19
clone size: many
D gene: NA
CDR3 protein: CASSMQGTDTQYF
CDR3 DNA: TGTGCCAGTAGTATGCAGGGAACAGATACGCAGTATTTT

J gene: TRBJ2-5
V gene: TRBV5-1
clone size: NA
D gene: NA
CDR3 protein: CASSVKGVEETQYF
CDR3 DNA: TGCGCCAGCAGCGTAAAGGGTGTTGAGGAGACCCAGTACTTC

J gene: TRBJ2-7
V gene: TRBV11-1
clone size: many
D gene: TRBD1
CDR3 protein: CASSFVGQDYEQYF
CDR3 DNA: TGTGCCAGCAGCTTTGTCGGACAGGACTACGAGCAGTACTTC

J gene: TRBJ1-4
V gene: TRBV20-1
clone size: NA
D gene: NA
CDR3 protein: CAWEGGANEKLFF
CDR3 DNA: TGCGCGTGGGAGGGTGGGGCTAATGAAAAACTGTTTTTT

J gene: TRBJ2-3
V gene: TRBV18
clone size: NA
D gene: TRBD1
CDR3 protein: CASSSTGEVTDTQYF
CDR3 DNA: TGTGCCAGCTCGTCGACAGGGGAGGTCACAGATACGCAGTATTTT

J gene: TRBJ1-4
V gene: TRBV4-3
clone size: few
D gene: NA
CDR3 protein: CASSQDRGSGYEKLFF
CDR3 DNA: TGCGCCAGCAGCCAAGATCGGGGATCTGGGTATGAAAAACTGTTTTTT

J gene: TRBJ2-3
V gene: TRBV9
clone size: few
D gene: TRBD2
CDR3 protein: CASSPPAGGQIDTQYF
CDR3 DNA: TGTGCCAGCAGCCCCCCAGCGGGGGGGCAGATAGATACGCAGTATTTT

J gene: TRBJ1-4
V gene: TRBV5-1
clone size: few
D gene: NA
CDR3 protein: CASSLSPGAGGNEKLFF
CDR3 DNA: TGCGCCAGCAGCTTGTCTCCGGGGGCCGGCGGTAATGAAAAACTGTTTTTT

J gene: TRBJ2-5
V gene: TRBV12-3/TRBV12-4
clone size: few
D gene: TRBD2
CDR3 protein: CASKAGGAGETQYF
CDR3 DNA: TGTGCCAGCAAGGCCGGGGGGGCCGGAGAGACCCAGTACTTC

J gene: TRBJ1-6
V gene: TRBV6-2/TRBV6-3
clone size: few
D gene: NA
CDR3 protein: CASSYSDVGGPDSPLHF
CDR3 DNA: TGTGCCAGCAGTTACTCCGACGTAGGGGGACCGGATTCACCCCTCCACTTT

J gene: TRBJ2-3
V gene: TRBV10-3
clone size: many
D gene: TRBD1
CDR3 protein: CAISDPDRGTDTQYF
CDR3 DNA: TGTGCCATCAGTGACCCGGACAGGGGCACAGATACGCAGTATTTT

J gene: TRBJ2-6
V gene: TRBV5-4
clone size: many
D gene: NA
CDR3 protein: CASSAGPGANVLTF
CDR3 DNA: TGTGCCAGCAGCGCCGGTCCCGGGGCCAACGTCCTGACTTTC

J gene: TRBJ2-5
V gene: TRBV24-1
clone size: few
D gene: TRBD1
CDR3 protein: CATSDRGQGFPQYF
CDR3 DNA: TGTGCCACCAGTGATAGGGGACAGGGGTTTCCCCAGTACTTC

J gene: TRBJ1-1
V gene: TRBV6-5
clone size: few
D gene: TRBD1
CDR3 protein: CASSHMGQPNTEAFF
CDR3 DNA: TGTGCCAGCAGTCACATGGGACAGCCGAACACTGAAGCTTTCTTT

J gene: TRBJ1-1
V gene: TRBV5-1
clone size: NA
D gene: NA
CDR3 protein: CASSSSQGFTEAFF
CDR3 DNA: TGCGCCAGCAGCTCCAGTCAGGGATTCACTGAAGCTTTCTTT

J gene: TRBJ1-5
V gene: TRBV29-1
clone size: few
D gene: NA
CDR3 protein: CSATTSDSNQPQHF
CDR3 DNA: TGCAGCGCCACCACGAGCGATAGCAATCAGCCCCAGCATTTT

J gene: TRBJ2-3
V gene: TRBV4-3
clone size: NA
D gene: NA
CDR3 protein: CASSQARTGGGSDTQYF
CDR3 DNA: TGCGCCAGCAGCCAAGCACGGACAGGCGGGGGTTCAGATACGCAGTATTTT

J gene: TRBJ2-3
V gene: TRBV5-1
clone size: many
D gene: NA
CDR3 protein: CASSWTPVTDTQYF
CDR3 DNA: TGCGCCAGCAGCTGGACTCCTGTCACAGATACGCAGTATTTT

J gene: TRBJ2-5
V gene: TRBV7-8
clone size: few
D gene: NA
CDR3 protein: CASSISLRPQETQYF
CDR3 DNA: TGTGCCAGCTCGATATCACTAAGGCCGCAAGAGACCCAGTACTTC

J gene: TRBJ2-1
V gene: TRBV14
clone size: NA
D gene: NA
CDR3 protein: CASSQGARYEQFF
CDR3 DNA: TGTGCCAGCAGCCAAGGAGCCCGCTATGAGCAGTTCTTC

J gene: TRBJ2-5
V gene: TRBV7-9
clone size: many
D gene: NA
CDR3 protein: CASSREAGETQYF
CDR3 DNA: TGTGCCAGCAGCCGTGAGGCCGGGGAGACCCAGTACTTC

J gene: TRBJ1-6
V gene: TRBV7-2
clone size: NA
D gene: NA
CDR3 protein: CASSFSGTLHSPLHF
CDR3 DNA: TGTGCCAGCAGCTTTTCCGGGACACTACATTCACCCCTCCACTTT

J gene: TRBJ1-4
V gene: TRBV20-1
clone size: few
D gene: NA
CDR3 protein: CSARDQGLVNLFF
CDR3 DNA: TGCAGTGCTAGAGACCAGGGCCTAGTGAATCTGTTTTTT

J gene: TRBJ2-2
V gene: TRBV7-2
clone size: NA
D gene: NA
CDR3 protein: CASSVAQSGTGELFF
CDR3 DNA: TGTGCCAGCTCAGTAGCGCAATCTGGAACCGGGGAGCTGTTTTTT

J gene: TRBJ1-2
V gene: TRBV29-1
clone size: few
D gene: NA
CDR3 protein: CSVEEMRGYGYTF
CDR3 DNA: TGCAGCGTTGAAGAGATGCGGGGCTATGGCTACACCTTC

J gene: TRBJ2-4
V gene: TRBV12-3/TRBV12-4
clone size: NA
D gene: NA
CDR3 protein: CASSLNGAKNIQYF
CDR3 DNA: TGTGCCAGCAGTTTGAACGGGGCCAAAAACATTCAGTACTTC

J gene: TRBJ1-5
V gene: TRBV5-6
clone size: few
D gene: NA
CDR3 protein: CASSLALGQQPQHF
CDR3 DNA: TGTGCCAGCAGCTTGGCTTTGGGACAACAGCCCCAGCATTTT

J gene: TRBJ1-2
V gene: TRBV6-5
clone size: few
D gene: NA
CDR3 protein: CASSYYSGQNYGYTF
CDR3 DNA: TGTGCCAGCAGTTACTACTCGGGACAAAACTATGGCTACACCTTC

J gene: TRBJ2-7
V gene: TRBV29-1
clone size: NA
D gene: NA
CDR3 protein: CSGGDNYELYF
CDR3 DNA: TGCAGCGGCGGGGATAACTACGAGCTGTACTTC

J gene: TRBJ2-3
V gene: TRBV7-8
clone size: few
D gene: NA
CDR3 protein: CASSLFLDTQYF
CDR3 DNA: TGTGCCAGCAGCTTATTCCTGGATACGCAGTATTTT

J gene: TRBJ2-7
V gene: TRBV4-1
clone size: few
D gene: TRBD1
CDR3 protein: CASRRGQGTQAEQYF
CDR3 DNA: TGCGCCAGCAGAAGGGGACAGGGGACTCAGGCCGAGCAGTACTTC

J gene: TRBJ2-2
V gene: TRBV9
clone size: NA
D gene: TRBD1
CDR3 protein: CASSVQGADTGELFF
CDR3 DNA: TGTGCCAGCAGCGTACAGGGGGCCGACACCGGGGAGCTGTTTTTT

J gene: TRBJ2-1
V gene: TRBV6-2/TRBV6-3
clone size: few
D gene: NA
CDR3 protein: CASTQYNEQFF
CDR3 DNA: TGTGCCAGCACCCAGTACAATGAGCAGTTCTTC